This TCR beta chain derives from a study of response to subunit inactivated influenza vaccine. Germline CDR1 reads SNHLY; CDR2 reads FYNNEI. The V end lost 5 bases, the J end lost 3 bases, and 10 bases lay between the germline ends. The CDR3 extends over 14 amino acids. TCRdb re-analysed the RT-PCR reads in MiXCR, keeping a single row per CDR3 protein. The sample has roughly 570,000 distinct CDR3 sequences, approximately 15% seen once. The sequencing used PBMCs from blood, collected about 12 days after vaccination. This rearrangement joins TRBV2 to TRBJ2-2; D tentatively reads TRBD1 or TRBD2 (5 bases each). The clonotype was recovered from a man in his fifties or sixties who received an inactivated influenza vaccine. CDR3 loop: CASSNRRDTGELFF. The CDR3 DNA reads as TGTGCCAGCAGTAACAGGCGGGACACCGGGGAGCTGTTTTTT. The full variable domain, with the rest looked up from reference TRBV2 and TRBJ2-2, is EPEVTQTPSHQVTQMGQEVILRCVPISNHLYFYWYRQILGQKVEFLVSFYNNEISEKSEIFDDQFSVERPDGSNFTLKIRSTKLEDSAMYFCASSNRRDTGELFFGEGSRLTVL.